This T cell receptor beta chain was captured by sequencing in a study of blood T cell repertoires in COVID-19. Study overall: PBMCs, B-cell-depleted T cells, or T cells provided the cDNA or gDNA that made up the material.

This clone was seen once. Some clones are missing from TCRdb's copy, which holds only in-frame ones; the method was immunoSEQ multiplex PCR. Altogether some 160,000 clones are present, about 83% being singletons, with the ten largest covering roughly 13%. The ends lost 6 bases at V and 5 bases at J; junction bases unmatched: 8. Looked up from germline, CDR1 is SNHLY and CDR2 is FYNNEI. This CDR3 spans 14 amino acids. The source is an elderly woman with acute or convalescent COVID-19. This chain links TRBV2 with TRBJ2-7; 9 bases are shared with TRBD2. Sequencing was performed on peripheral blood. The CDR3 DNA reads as TGTGCCAGCAGCGGGTTGCGGGAGGGCCACGAGCAGTACTTC. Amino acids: CASSGLREGHEQYF.